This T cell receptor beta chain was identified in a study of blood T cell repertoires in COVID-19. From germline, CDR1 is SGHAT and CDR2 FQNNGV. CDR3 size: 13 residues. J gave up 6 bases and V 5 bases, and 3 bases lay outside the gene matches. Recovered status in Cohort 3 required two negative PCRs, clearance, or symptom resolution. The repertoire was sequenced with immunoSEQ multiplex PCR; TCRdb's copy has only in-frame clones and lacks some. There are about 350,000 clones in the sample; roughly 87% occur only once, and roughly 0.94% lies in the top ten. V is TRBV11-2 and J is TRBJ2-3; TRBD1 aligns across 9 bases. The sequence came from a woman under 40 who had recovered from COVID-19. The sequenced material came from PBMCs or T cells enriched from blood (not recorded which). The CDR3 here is CASSLDRGDTQYF. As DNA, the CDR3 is TGTGCCAGCAGCCTGGACAGGGGCGATACGCAGTATTTT.